A selection of T cell receptor beta chains follows, all from one sample in a study of CD4 T cells in relation to SARS-CoV-2 and coronaviruses. TCRdb's table, derived via immunoSEQ multiplex PCR, lists solely in-frame clones and lacks some. The sample holds more than 35,000 clones, under 85% seen once. Antigen specificity for these receptors is unknown. The source material was memory CD4+ T cells from PBMCs, cultured in vitro. The source of these receptors is an adult with COVID-19. CDR3s include the opening cysteine and the closing phenylalanine or tryptophan.

v_call | cdr3_aa
TRBV11-3 | CASSSRGRSTDTQYF
TRBV7-8 | CASSLFGPGRTKNIQYF
TRBV7-9 | CASSSPPAHEQYF
TRBV3-1/TRBV3-2 | CASSLAGPYEQYF
TRBV10-3 | CATRGLLAGVGSGANVLTF
TRBV24-1 | CATRSGGGTDTQYF
TRBV12-3/TRBV12-4 | CASSFINEQFF
TRBV30 | CAWRSSRRDRAEKLFF
TRBV5-4 | CASSFLGTQYF
TRBV9 | CASSVGSTVTNVLTF
TRBV11-2 | CASSLRQGARGRETQYF
TRBV9 | CASSPSLDRIADTQYF
TRBV28 | CASSPGQGNTGELFF
TRBV7-2 | CASSLDLGWVTEAFF
TRBV5-4 | CASSDWTGGPYEQYF
TRBV18 | CASSPPSAREQYF
TRBV5-4 | CASSFRGSETQYF
TRBV28 | CASSLPLPFKNIQYF
TRBV6-6 | CASSSPNSNQPQHF
TRBV5-1 | CASSLGASGFSYEQYF
TRBV28 | CASSLGGDKETQYF
TRBV7-6 | CASSLVGASFSDTQYF